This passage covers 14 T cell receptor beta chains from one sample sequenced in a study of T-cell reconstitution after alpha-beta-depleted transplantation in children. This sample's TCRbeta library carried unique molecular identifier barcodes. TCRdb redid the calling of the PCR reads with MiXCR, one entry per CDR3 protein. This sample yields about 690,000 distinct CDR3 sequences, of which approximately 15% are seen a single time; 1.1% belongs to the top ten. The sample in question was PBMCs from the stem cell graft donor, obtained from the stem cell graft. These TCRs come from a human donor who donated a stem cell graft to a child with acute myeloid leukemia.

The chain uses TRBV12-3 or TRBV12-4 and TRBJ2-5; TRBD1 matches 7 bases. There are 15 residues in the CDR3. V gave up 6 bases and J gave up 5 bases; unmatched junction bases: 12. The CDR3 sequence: CASSPPTGTGETQYF. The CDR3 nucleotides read TGTGCCAGCAGCCCCCCGACAGGGACCGGGGAGACCCAGTACTTC.

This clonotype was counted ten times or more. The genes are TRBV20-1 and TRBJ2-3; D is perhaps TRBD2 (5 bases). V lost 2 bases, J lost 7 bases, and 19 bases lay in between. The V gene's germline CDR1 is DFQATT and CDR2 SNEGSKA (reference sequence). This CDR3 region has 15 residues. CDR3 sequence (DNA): TGCAGTGCTAGACACCTCATCGGGGTTGCGTATACGCAGTATTTT. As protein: CSARHLIGVAYTQYF.

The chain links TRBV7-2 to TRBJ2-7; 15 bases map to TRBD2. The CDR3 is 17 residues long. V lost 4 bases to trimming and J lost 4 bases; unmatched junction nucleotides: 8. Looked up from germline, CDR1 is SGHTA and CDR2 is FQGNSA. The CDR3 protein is CASSSFRTSGGAYEQYF. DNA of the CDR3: TGTGCCAGCAGCTCGTTTAGGACTAGCGGGGGGGCTTACGAGCAGTACTTC. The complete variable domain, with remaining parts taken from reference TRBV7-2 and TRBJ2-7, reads GAGVSQSPSNKVTEKGKDVELRCDPISGHTALYWYRQSLGQGLEFLIYFQGNSAPDKSGLPSDRFSAERTGGSVSTLTIQRTQQEDSAVYLCASSSFRTSGGAYEQYFGPGTRLTVT.

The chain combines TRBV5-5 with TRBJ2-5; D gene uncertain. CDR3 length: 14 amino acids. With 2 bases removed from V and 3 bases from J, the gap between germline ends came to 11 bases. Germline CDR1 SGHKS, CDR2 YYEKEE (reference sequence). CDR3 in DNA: TGTGCCAGCAGCTTAGATTCCTGGGAAGAGACCCAGTACTTC. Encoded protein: CASSLDSWEETQYF.

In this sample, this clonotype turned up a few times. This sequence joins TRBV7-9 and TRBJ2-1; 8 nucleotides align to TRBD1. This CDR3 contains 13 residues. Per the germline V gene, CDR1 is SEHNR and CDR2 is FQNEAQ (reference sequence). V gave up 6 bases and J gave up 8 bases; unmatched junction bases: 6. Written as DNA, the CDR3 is TGTGCCAGCAGGACAGGGGCTAGGTATGAGCAGTTCTTC. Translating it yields CASRTGARYEQFF.

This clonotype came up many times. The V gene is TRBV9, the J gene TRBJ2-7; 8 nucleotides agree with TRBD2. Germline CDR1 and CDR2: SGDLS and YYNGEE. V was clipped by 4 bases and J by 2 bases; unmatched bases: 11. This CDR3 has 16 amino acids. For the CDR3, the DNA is TGTGCCAGCAGCCCCAAGGGTAGCGGGGACGCCTACGAGCAGTACTTC. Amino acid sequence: CASSPKGSGDAYEQYF.

The CDR3 sequence: CASSGANEGGTQYF. In nucleotides, the CDR3 is TGTGCCAGCAGTGGCGCAAACGAGGGGGGGACCCAGTACTTC. V usage is TRBV25-1 and J usage is TRBJ2-5, with D perhaps matching TRBD1 or TRBD2 (6 bases each). Germline lookup yields CDR1 MGHDK and CDR2 SYGVNS. This CDR3 has 14 amino acids. Deletions cut 4 bases from V and 7 bases from J, with 16 bases between. The whole variable domain, filled in from reference TRBV25-1 and TRBJ2-5, reads EADIYQTPRYLVIGTGKKITLECSQTMGHDKMYWYQQDPGMELHLIHYSYGVNSTEKGDLSSESTVSRIRTEHFPLTLESARPSHTSQYLCASSGANEGGTQYFGPGTRLLVL.

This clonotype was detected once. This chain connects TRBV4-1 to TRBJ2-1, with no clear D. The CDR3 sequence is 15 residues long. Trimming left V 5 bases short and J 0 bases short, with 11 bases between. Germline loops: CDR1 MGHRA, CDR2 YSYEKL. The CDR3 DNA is TGCGCCAGCAGCGAAGCCACGGGCTCCTACAATGAGCAGTTCTTC. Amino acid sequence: CASSEATGSYNEQFF.

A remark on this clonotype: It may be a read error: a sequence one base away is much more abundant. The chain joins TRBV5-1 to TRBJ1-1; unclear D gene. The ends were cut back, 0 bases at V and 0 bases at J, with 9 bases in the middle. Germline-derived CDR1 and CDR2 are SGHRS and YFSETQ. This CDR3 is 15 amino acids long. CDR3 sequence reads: CASSLAGVMNTEAFF. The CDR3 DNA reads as TGCGCCAGCAGCTTGGCCGGGGTCATGAACACTGAAGCTTTCTTT.

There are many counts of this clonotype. CDR3: CSARDWQGYGYTF. CDR3 coding DNA: TGCAGTGCTAGAGATTGGCAGGGCTATGGCTACACCTTC. The chain employs TRBV20-1 and TRBJ1-2; tentative D call: TRBD1 (5 bases). This CDR3 has 13 amino acids. CDR1 DFQATT and CDR2 SNEGSKA come from the germline V gene (reference sequence). V was clipped by 0 bases and J by 4 bases, with 9 bases between them.

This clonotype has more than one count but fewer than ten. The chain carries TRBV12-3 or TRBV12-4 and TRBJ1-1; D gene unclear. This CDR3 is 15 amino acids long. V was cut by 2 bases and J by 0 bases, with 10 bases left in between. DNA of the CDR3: TGTGCCAGCAGTTTAAACGAGGGTTTGAACACTGAAGCTTTCTTT. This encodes CASSLNEGLNTEAFF.

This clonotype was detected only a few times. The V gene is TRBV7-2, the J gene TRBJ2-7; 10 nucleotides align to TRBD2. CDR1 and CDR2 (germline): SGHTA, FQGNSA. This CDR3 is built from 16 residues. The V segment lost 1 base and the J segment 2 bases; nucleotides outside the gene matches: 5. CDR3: CASSLGSGGSTYEQYF. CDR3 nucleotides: TGTGCCAGCAGCTTAGGTAGCGGGGGGAGCACCTACGAGCAGTACTTC.

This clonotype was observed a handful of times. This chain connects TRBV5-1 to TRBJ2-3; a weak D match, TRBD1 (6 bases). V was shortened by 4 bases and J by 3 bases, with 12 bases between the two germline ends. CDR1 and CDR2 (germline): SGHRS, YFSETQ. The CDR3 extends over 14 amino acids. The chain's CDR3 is CASSPTTGTDTQYF. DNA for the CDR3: TGCGCCAGCAGCCCGACGACAGGAACAGATACGCAGTATTTT.

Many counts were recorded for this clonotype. CDR3 region: CASSSAPGASNQPQHF. The CDR3 bases are TGTGCCAGCAGTTCAGCCCCAGGGGCTAGCAATCAGCCCCAGCATTTT. The chain uses TRBV7-2 and TRBJ1-5, with TRBD1 as a possible D gene (6 bases). V lost 6 bases and J lost 0, with 15 bases in between. The CDR3 totals 16 residues. CDR1 is SGHTA and CDR2 is FQGNSA in the germline V gene.